This T cell receptor (beta chain) is from a study of T cell repertoires in cytomegalovirus infection (dated by TCRdb to about 2019). General notes on the study: The HLA type of each donor mattered for the analysis, because public TCR beta signatures pointed to carriage of CMV infection along with the matching HLA type. The investigation overall reported the following: Cumulative frequency of public TCR beta family members discriminated carriers of CMV infection plus the relevant HLA type in this cohort and an independent approximately 370-donor cohort. The ex vivo response was dominated by HLA-C-restricted CMV-specific TCR beta clonotypes, which also provided the single most frequent clonotype in two of eight donors.

This clonotype appeared many times. Which antigen it targets is not known. No clone much larger than this one lies a single base away; base qualities are absent. TCRdb names Illumina HiSeq 1500 as the instrument used. The public reads were reprocessed in TCRdb via fastp at Q25 and MiXCR, keeping in-frame beta chains. Rows are unified per CDR3 protein, each entry keeping the most common DNA and genes. Counted in this sample were more than 85,000 distinct CDR3 sequences; less than 25% of them appeared once. The top ten constitute more than 35% of the sample. From its cysteine to its phenylalanine, the CDR3 spans 14 amino acids. Solely the CDR3 DNA is kept, with 42 bases framed from the first base. V is shortened by 3 bases, J by 3 bases, and the region joining them spans 11 bases. The germline V gene sets CDR1 to SGHTA and CDR2 to FQGNSA.

The TCR comes from a human donor in good health (CMV status not recorded). Some clones in this sample may be carry-over from other donors' samples. The rearrangement combines TRBV7-2 with TRBJ1-1; the D gene is perhaps TRBD1, from 5 matching bases. The sample comprised CD8+ T cells from PBMCs. Here is the DNA: TGTGCCAGCAGCTTGATCGGGGGGGACACTGAAGCTTTCTTT. Its product reads: CASSLIGGDTEAFF. Outside the CDR3, residues come from the reference TRBV7-2 and TRBJ1-1 proteins, so the full variable domain is: GAGVSQSPSNKVTEKGKDVELRCDPISGHTALYWYRQSLGQGLEFLIYFQGNSAPDKSGLPSDRFSAERTGGSVSTLTIQRTQQEDSAVYLCASSLIGGDTEAFFGQGTRLTVV.